This is a list of T cell receptor beta chains from one sample in a study of cytomegalovirus exposure and HLA in healthy donors. The method was immunoSEQ multiplex PCR; TCRdb's version includes in-frame clones alone and lacks a portion of them. Of about 200,000 clones in the sample, roughly four fifths were seen once. What was sequenced was PBMCs. All receptors come from a girl between 10 and 17 years old in good health and CMV-seronegative. The CDR3 runs from the conserved cysteine through the conserved F or W. A D gene is named only where the DNA matches it firmly. Clone sizes are given selectively: once, few, many, or a class where the clone is expanded.

V	size	D	J	DNA	CDR3
TRBV29-1	once	.	TRBJ2-2	TGCAGCGTTGCAGACACCGGGGAGCTGTTTTTT	CSVADTGELFF
TRBV25-1	once	.	TRBJ1-2	TGTGCCAGCAGTGGGTCCTCTGGCAGGGCGCGTACCTATGGCTACACCTTC	CASSGSSGRARTYGYTF
TRBV30	.	.	TRBJ1-2	TGTGCCTGGAGTGTAGGCAGGGGTGCTGGCTACACCTTC	CAWSVGRGAGYTF
TRBV10-1	.	.	TRBJ1-1	TGCGCCAGCCCGGGGATGTCTGAAGCTTTCTTT	CASPGMSEAFF
TRBV11-3	.	TRBD2	TRBJ2-7	TGTGCCAGCAGCTTAGCAGCTAGCGGCTACGAGCAGTACTTC	CASSLAASGYEQYF
TRBV7-2	.	.	TRBJ2-2	TGTGCCAGCAGCTTAGCAGGGGCTAGGGCCGGGGAGCTGTTTTTT	CASSLAGARAGELFF
TRBV9	.	.	TRBJ1-6	TGTGCCAGCAGCGAAGGGGAGGTATCACCCCTCCACTTT	CASSEGEVSPLHF
TRBV28	.	.	TRBJ1-2	TGTGCCAGCAGTCTGCTAATCGGTGGCTATGGCTACACCTTC	CASSLLIGGYGYTF
TRBV5-1	.	TRBD1	TRBJ1-1	TGCGCCAGCAGCCGAGGGGGCATGAACACTGAAGCTTTCTTT	CASSRGGMNTEAFF
TRBV7-9	.	.	TRBJ1-3	TGTGCCAGCAGCCCCCCCGGAGGGGCCCGGAGCACCATATATTTT	CASSPPGGARSTIYF
TRBV30	.	.	TRBJ1-3	TGTGCCTGGGCAACAGGGACTGGAAACACCATATATTTT	CAWATGTGNTIYF
TRBV4-1	.	.	TRBJ1-1	TGCGCCAGCAGCCTTGCAGAAAACACTGAAGCTTTCTTT	CASSLAENTEAFF
TRBV28	.	TRBD1	TRBJ1-1	TGTGCCAGCAGTCCGGCGTCGGGACAGAGAAACACTGAAGCTTTCTTT	CASSPASGQRNTEAFF
TRBV11-2	.	TRBD2	TRBJ2-1	TGTGCCAGCAGCTTAGGTGGGACTAGCGCCCCGCGCCGGGTCTTC	CASSLGGTSAPRRVF
TRBV4-1	.	TRBD1	TRBJ2-7	TGCGCCAGCAGCCAAGGTGGGACAGGATATCCCGAGCAGTACTTC	CASSQGGTGYPEQYF
TRBV2	.	TRBD1	TRBJ1-3	TGTGCCAGCAGTAGACCGGGACAGGCTGTCTCTGGAAACACCATATATTTT	CASSRPGQAVSGNTIYF
TRBV6-1	.	TRBD1	TRBJ1-5	TGTGCCAGCAGCCCCGGACAGGCCCTTTGGCAGCCCCAGCATTTT	CASSPGQALWQPQHF
TRBV19	.	.	TRBJ1-2	TGTGCCAGTAGCTCGGGTCGAGAGGACAGATATGGCTACACCTTC	CASSSGREDRYGYTF